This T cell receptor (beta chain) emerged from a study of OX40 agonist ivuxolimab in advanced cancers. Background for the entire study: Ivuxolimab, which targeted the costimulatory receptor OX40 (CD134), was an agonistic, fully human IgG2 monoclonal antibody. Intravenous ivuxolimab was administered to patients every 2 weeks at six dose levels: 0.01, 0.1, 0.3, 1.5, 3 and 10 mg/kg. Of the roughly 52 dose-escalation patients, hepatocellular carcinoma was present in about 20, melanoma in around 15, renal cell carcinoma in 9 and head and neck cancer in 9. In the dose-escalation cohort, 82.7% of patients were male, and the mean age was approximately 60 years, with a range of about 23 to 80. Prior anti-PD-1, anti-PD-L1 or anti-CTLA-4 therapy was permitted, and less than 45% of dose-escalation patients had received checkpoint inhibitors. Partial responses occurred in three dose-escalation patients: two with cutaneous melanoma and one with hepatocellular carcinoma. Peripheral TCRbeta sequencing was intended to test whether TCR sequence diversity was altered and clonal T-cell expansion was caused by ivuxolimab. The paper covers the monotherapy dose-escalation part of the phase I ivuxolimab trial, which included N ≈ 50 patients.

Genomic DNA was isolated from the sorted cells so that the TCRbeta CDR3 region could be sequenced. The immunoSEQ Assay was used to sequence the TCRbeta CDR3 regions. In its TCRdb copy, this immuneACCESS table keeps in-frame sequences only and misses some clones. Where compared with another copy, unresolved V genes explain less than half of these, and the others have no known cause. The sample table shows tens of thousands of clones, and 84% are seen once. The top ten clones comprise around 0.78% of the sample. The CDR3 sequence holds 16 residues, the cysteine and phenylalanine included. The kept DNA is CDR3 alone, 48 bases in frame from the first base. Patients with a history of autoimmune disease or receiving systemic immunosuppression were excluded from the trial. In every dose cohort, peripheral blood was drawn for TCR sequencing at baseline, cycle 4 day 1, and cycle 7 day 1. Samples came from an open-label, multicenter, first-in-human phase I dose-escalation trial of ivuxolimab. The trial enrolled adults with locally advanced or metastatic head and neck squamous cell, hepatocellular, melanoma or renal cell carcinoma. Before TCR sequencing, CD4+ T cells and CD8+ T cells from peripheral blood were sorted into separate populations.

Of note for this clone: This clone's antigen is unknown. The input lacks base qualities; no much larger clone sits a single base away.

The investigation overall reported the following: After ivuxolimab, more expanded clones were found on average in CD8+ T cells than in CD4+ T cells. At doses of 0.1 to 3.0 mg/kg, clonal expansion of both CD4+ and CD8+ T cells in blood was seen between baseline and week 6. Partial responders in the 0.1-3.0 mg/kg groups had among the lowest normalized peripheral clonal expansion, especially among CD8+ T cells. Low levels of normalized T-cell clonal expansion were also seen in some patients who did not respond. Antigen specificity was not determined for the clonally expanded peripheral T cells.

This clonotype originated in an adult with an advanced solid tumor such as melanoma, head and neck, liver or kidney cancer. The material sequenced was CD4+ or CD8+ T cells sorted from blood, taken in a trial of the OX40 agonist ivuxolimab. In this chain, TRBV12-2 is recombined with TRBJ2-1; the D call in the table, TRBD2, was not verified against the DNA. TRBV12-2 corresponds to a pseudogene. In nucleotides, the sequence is TGTGCAAGTCGCTCTCCTCGGACTAGCGGGAGCGGTGAGCAGTTCTTC. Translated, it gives CASRSPRTSGSGEQFF.